This record concerns one TCR beta chain sequence. The CDR3 runs to 15 residues. The V end lost 6 bases, the J end lost 3 bases, and 15 bases lay between the germline ends. Per germline, CDR1 MNHEY and CDR2 SMNVEV (reference sequence). Naive CD8 cells were CD45RO-negative, positively selected for CCR7, excluding terminally differentiated effector memory CD45RA+ cells. Libraries were prepared by immunoSEQ multiplex PCR; TCRdb keeps only in-frame clonotypes and omits some of them. The table lists hundreds of thousands of clones, around 96% of them singletons. The data were taken from a study of shared clonotypes between healthy human individuals.

This clonotype was sampled from a man under 40 in good health. The specimen was naive CD8+ T cells sorted from blood. This chain connects TRBV27 to TRBJ2-1; D is possibly TRBD2 (6 bases). In DNA, the CDR3 is TGTGCCAGCAGACCTCCGGGACTGTTCTACAATGAGCAGTTCTTC. Amino acid sequence: CASRPPGLFYNEQFF.